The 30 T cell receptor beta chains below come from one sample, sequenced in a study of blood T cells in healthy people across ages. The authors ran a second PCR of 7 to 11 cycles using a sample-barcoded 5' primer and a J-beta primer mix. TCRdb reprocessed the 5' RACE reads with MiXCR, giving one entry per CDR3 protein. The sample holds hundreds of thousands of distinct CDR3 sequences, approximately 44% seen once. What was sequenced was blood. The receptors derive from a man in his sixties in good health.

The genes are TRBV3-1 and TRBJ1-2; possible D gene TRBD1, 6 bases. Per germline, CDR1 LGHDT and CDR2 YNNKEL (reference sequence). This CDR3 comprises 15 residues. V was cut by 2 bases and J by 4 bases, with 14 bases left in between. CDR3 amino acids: CASSQRGQGSYGYTF. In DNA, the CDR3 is TGTGCCAGCAGCCAACGGGGTCAGGGGAGCTATGGCTACACCTTC.

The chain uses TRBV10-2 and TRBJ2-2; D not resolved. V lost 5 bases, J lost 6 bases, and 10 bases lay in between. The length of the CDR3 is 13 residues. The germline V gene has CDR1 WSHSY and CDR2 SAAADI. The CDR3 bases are TGCGCCAGCAGTCCGGAAAACGCCGGGGAGCTGTTTTTT. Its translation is CASSPENAGELFF.

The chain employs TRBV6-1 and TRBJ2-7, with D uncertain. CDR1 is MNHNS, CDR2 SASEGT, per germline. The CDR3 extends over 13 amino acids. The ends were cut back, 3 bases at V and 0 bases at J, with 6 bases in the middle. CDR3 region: CASSDDISYEQYF. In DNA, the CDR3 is TGTGCCAGCAGTGATGACATCTCCTACGAGCAGTACTTC.

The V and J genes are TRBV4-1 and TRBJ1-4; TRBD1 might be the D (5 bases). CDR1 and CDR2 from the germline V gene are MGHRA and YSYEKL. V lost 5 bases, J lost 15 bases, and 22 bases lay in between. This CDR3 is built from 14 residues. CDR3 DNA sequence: TGCGCCAGCAGCGAGATGCCGGGGACCCTAAGGGTGTTTTTT. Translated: CASSEMPGTLRVFF.

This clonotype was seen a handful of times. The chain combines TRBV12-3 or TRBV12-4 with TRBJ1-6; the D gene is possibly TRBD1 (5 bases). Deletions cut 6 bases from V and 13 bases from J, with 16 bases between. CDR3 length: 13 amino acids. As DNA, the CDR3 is TGTGCCAGCAGCGATGGACATCGTTGGCCCCTCCACTTT. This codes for CASSDGHRWPLHF.

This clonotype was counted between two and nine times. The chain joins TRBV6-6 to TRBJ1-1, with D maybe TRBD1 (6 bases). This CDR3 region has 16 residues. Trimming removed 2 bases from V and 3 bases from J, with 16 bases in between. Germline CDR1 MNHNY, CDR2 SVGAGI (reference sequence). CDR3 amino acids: CASSYGPGGEDTEAFF. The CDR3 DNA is TGTGCCAGCAGTTACGGCCCGGGGGGCGAGGACACTGAAGCTTTCTTT.

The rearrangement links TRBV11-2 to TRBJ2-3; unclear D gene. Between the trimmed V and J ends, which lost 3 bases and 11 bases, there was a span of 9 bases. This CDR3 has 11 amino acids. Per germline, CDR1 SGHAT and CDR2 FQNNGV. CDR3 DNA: TGTGCCAGCAGCTTGGGCGCTATGCAGTATTTT. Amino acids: CASSLGAMQYF.

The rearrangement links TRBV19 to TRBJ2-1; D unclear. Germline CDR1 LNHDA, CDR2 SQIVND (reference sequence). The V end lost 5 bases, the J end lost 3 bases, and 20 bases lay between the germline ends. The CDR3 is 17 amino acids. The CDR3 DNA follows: TGTGCCAGTAGTGCCCGAGATCTCACCAATATCTACAATGAGCAGTTCTTC. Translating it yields CASSARDLTNIYNEQFF.

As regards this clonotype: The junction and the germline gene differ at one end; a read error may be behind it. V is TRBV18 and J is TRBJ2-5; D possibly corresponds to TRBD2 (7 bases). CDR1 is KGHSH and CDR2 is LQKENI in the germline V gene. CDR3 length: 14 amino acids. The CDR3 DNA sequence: TGCGCCAGCTCACCCACAGGGCGGGAGGAGACCCAGTACTTC. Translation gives CASSPTGREETQYF.

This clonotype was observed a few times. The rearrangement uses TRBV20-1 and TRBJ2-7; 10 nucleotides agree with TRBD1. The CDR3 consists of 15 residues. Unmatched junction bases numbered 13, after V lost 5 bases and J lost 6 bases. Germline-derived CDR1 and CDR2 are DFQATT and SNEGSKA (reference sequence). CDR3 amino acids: CSARRTPGQGREQYF. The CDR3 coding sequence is TGCAGTGCTCGAAGGACACCGGGACAGGGGCGCGAGCAGTACTTC.

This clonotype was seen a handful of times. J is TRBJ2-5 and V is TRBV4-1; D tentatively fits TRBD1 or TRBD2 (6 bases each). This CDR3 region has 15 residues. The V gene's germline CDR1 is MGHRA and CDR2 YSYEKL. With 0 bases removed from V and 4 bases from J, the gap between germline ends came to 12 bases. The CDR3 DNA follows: TGCGCCAGCAGCCAAGATTTTGGGGGGCCAGAGACCCAGTACTTC. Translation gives CASSQDFGGPETQYF.

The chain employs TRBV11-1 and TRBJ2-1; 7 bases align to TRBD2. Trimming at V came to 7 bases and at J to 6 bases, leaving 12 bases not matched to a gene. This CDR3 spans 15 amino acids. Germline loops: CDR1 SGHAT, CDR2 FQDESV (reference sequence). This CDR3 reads CASNEGLVGGNEQFF. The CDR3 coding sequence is TGTGCCAGCAACGAAGGACTAGTTGGAGGCAATGAGCAGTTCTTC.

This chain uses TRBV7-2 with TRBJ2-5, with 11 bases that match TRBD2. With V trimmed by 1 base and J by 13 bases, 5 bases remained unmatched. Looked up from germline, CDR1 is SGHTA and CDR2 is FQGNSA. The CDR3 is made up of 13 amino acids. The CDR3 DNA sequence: TGTGCCAGCAGCTTAGGTACTAGCGGGGGCACGTACTTC. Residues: CASSLGTSGGTYF.

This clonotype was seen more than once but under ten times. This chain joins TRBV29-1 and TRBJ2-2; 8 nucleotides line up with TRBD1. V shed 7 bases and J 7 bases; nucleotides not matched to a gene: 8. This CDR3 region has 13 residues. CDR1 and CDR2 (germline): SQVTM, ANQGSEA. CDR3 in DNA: TGCAGCGCCAAAGGACAGGGTCGCGGGGAGCTGTTTTTT. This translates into CSAKGQGRGELFF.

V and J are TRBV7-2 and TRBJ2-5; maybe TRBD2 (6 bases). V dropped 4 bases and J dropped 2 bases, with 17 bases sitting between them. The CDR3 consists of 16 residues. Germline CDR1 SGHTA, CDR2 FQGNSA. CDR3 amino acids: CASSSWGGDSQETQYF. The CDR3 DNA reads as TGTGCCAGCAGCTCCTGGGGCGGGGACTCACAAGAGACCCAGTACTTC.

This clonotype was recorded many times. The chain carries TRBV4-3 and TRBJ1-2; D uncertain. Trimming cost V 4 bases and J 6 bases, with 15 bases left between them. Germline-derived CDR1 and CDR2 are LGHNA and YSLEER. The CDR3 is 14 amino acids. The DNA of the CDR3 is TGCGCCAGCAGCCCCCTCGAGTCCCTTCATGGCTACACCTTC. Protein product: CASSPLESLHGYTF.

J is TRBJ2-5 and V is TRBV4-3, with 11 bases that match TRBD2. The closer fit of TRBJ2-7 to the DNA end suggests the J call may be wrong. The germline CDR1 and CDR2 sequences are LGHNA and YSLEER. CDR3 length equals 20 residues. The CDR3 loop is CASSQVWGSGGAPKIYEQYF. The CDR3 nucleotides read TGCGCCAGCAGCCAAGTTTGGGGTAGCGGGGGGGCTCCCAAGATCTACGAGCAGTACTTC.

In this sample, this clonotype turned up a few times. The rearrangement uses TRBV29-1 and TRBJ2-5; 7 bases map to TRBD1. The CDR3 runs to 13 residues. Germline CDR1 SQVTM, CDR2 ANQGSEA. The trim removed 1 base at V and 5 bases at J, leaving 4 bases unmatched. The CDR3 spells CSVEARGPETQYF. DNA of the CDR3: TGCAGCGTTGAAGCGAGGGGGCCGGAGACCCAGTACTTC.

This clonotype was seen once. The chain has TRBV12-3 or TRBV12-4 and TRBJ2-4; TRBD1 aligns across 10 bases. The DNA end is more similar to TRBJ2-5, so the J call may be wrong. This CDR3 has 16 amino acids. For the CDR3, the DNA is TGTGCCAGCAGGATGACAGGGGGCCGTGGTAGAGAGACCCAGTACTTC. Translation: CASRMTGGRGRETQYF.

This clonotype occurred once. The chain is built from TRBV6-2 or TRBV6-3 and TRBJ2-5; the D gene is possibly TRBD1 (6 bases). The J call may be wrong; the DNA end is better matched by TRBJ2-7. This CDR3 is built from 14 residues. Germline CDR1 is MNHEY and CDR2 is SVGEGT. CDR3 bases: TGTGCCAGCAGCGTCATCGGCAGGGGCCACGAGCAGTACTTC. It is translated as CASSVIGRGHEQYF.

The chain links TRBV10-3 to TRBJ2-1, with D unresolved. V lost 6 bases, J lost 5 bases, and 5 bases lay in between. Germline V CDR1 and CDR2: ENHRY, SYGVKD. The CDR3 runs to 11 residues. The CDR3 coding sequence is TGTGCCATCAGCCATAACAATGAGCAGTTCTTC. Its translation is CAISHNNEQFF.

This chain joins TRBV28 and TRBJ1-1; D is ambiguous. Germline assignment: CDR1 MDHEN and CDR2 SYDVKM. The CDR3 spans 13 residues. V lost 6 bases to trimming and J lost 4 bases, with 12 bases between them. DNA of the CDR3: TGTGCCAGCAGACCCAGACAAGTCACTGAAGCTTTCTTT. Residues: CASRPRQVTEAFF.

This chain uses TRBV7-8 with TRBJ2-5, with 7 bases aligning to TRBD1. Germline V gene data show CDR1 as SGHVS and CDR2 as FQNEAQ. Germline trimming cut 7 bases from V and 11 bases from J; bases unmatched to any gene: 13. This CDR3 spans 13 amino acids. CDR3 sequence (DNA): TGTGCCAGCAACGAGGCACAGGGGCTTGATCAGTACTTC. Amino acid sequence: CASNEAQGLDQYF.

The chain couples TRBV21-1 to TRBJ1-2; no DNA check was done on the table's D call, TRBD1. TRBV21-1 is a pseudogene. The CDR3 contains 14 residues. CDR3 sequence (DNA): TGTGCCAGCAGCAAATTTGGCAGGGTAATAGGCTACACCTTC. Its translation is CASSKFGRVIGYTF.

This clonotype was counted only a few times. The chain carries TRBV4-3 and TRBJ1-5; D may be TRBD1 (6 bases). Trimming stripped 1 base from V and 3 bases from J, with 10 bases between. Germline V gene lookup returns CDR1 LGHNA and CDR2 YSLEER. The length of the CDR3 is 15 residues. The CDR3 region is CASSQATGYNQPQHF. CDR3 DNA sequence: TGCGCCAGCAGCCAAGCTACAGGGTACAATCAGCCCCAGCATTTT.

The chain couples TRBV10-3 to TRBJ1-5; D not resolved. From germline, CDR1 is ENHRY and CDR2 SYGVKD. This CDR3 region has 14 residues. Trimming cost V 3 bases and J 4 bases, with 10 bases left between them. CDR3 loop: CAISDVGDNQPQHF. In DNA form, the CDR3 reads TGTGCCATCAGTGACGTCGGGGATAATCAGCCCCAGCATTTT.

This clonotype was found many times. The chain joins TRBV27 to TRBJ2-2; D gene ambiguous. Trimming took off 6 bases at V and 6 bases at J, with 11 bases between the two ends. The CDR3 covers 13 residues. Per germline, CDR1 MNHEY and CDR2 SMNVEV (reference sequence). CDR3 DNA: TGTGCCAGCAGGGGGTCCAACGCCGGGGAGCTGTTTTTT. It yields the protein CASRGSNAGELFF.

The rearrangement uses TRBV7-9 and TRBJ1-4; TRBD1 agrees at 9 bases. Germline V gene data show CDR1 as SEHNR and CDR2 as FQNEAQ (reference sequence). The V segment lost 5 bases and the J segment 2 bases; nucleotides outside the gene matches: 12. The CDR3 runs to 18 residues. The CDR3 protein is CASSPGTGSLGTNEKLFF. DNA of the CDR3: TGTGCCAGCAGCCCTGGGACAGGGTCGTTGGGGACTAATGAAAAACTGTTTTTT.

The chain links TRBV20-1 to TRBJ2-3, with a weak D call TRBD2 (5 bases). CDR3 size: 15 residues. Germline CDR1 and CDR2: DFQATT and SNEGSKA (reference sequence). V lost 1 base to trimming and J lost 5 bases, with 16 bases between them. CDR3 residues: CSARVKGAWVDTQYF. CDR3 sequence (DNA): TGCAGTGCTAGAGTTAAGGGAGCGTGGGTAGATACGCAGTATTTT.

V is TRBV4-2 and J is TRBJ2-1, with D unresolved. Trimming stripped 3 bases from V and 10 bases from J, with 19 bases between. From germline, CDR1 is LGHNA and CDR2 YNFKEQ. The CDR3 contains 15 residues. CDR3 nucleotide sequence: TGTGCCAGCAGCCAGTTAGGTATACTCTCCGGAGAGCAGTTCTTC. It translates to CASSQLGILSGEQFF.